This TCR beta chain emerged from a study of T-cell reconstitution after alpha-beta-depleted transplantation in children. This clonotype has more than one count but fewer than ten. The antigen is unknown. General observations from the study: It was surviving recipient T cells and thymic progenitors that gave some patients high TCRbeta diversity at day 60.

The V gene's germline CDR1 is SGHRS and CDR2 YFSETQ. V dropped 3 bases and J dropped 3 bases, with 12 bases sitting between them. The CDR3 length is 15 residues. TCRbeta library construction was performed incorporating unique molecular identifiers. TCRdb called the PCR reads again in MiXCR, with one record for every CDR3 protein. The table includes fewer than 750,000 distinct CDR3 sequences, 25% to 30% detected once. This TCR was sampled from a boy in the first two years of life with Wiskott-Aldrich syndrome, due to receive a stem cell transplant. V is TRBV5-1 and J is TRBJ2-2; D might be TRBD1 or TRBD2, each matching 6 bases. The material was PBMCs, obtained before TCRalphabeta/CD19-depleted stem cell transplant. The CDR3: CASSYNRGDTGELFF. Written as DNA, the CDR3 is TGCGCCAGCAGCTACAATAGGGGGGACACCGGGGAGCTGTTTTTT.